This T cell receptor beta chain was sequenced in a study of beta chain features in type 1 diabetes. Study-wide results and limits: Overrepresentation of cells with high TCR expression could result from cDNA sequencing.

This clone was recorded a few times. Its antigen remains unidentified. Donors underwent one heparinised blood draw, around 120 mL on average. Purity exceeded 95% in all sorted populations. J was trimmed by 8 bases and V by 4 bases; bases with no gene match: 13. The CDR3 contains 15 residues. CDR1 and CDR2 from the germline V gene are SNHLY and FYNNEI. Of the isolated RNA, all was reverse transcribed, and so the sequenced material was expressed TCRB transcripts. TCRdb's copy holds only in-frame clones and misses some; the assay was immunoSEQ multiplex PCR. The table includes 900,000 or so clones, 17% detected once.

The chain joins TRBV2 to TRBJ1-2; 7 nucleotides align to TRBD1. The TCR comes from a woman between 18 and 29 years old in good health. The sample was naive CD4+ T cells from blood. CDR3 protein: CASSGLTGRSEGYTF. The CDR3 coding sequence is TGTGCCAGCAGTGGATTGACAGGGCGGTCTGAAGGCTACACCTTC.